The subject of this entry is one TCR beta chain. Its target is not known. Documented time point: newly diagnosed, previously untreated cHL patient sample. The authors purified CD4+ T cells from thawed PBMCs by magnetic negative selection. This table comes from immunoSEQ multiplex PCR, and its TCRdb copy is limited to in-frame clones, with some not included. This sample has 18,000 or so clones, with about 80% found just once. This sample was included in a study of PD-1 blockade in classical Hodgkin lymphoma. Broader study findings: Factors driving the repertoire differences, possibly disease activity or prior therapy, remain undefined.

CDR3 length: 16 amino acids. Per the germline V gene, CDR1 is MDHEN and CDR2 is SYDVKM. The V end lost 1 base, the J end lost 1 base, and 11 bases lay between the germline ends. Sequenced: CD4+ T cells from blood. The sequence came from a human donor with classical Hodgkin lymphoma. The chain has TRBV28 and TRBJ1-3, with no clear D. The DNA for the CDR3 is TGTGCCAGCAGTTTATTAGGACCTAGTTCTGGAAACACCATATATTTT. This gives the protein CASSLLGPSSGNTIYF.